This is a list of T cell receptor beta chains from one sample in a study of T cells after yellow fever vaccination. TCRdb called the 5' RACE reads again in MiXCR, with one record for every CDR3 protein. The sample yields approximately 600,000 distinct CDR3 sequences, 9% to 15% seen once. The sequencing here drew on PBMCs, taken on the day of the yellow fever booster vaccination. Receptors originate from a man aged 25 to 40 who received the YFV17D yellow fever vaccine. The CDR3 runs from the conserved cysteine through the conserved F or W. The D gene is left open where the match is weak. Rows may omit the clone size; those that give it use once, few, many or a size class.

J,size,V,D,CDR3,DNA
TRBJ2-3,-,TRBV20-1,-,CSARGVGKQYF,TGCAGTGCTAGAGGCGTGGGAAAGCAGTATTTT
TRBJ2-7,few,TRBV28,-,CASSQRGKDSYEQYF,TGTGCCAGCAGTCAAAGGGGTAAGGACAGCTACGAGCAGTACTTC
TRBJ2-1,-,TRBV5-4,-,CASSLPTGGSSYNEQFF,TGTGCCAGCAGCTTGCCGACTGGGGGAAGCTCCTACAATGAGCAGTTCTTC
TRBJ2-1,-,TRBV7-2,TRBD2,CASSLGGAGTRNEQFF,TGTGCCAGCAGCTTAGGGGGAGCGGGAACTCGCAATGAGCAGTTCTTC
TRBJ2-1,few,TRBV10-3,TRBD2,CAIGLAGGNEQFF,TGTGCCATAGGACTAGCGGGAGGGAATGAGCAGTTCTTC
TRBJ2-7,-,TRBV25-1,-,CASSSASALYEQYF,TGTGCCAGCAGTTCAGCCAGTGCCCTGTACGAGCAGTACTTC
TRBJ1-4,few,TRBV6-5,-,CASSYTTGIGLLTNEKLFF,TGTGCCAGCAGTTACACTACAGGGATTGGTCTTCTAACTAATGAAAAACTGTTTTTT
TRBJ2-1,-,TRBV6-1,-,CASTPSREFGNEQFF,TGTGCCAGCACCCCTAGCCGGGAGTTTGGCAATGAGCAGTTCTTC
TRBJ2-3,-,TRBV9,TRBD2,CASSVAVASGSTDTQYF,TGTGCCAGCAGCGTAGCCGTGGCTAGCGGGAGTACAGATACGCAGTATTTT
TRBJ2-1,few,TRBV19,-,CASSPTFFLDEQFF,TGTGCCAGTAGCCCGACTTTTTTTCTGGATGAGCAGTTCTTC